This TCR beta chain was sequenced during a study of CD8+ T cells in alopecia areata. Study summary: Tofacitinib therapy took 6 to 18 months; 6 months off drug came after.

V lost 3 bases to trimming and J lost 4 bases; unmatched junction nucleotides: 4. The CDR3 is 17 amino acids. Germline lookup yields CDR1 SGHDT and CDR2 YYEEEE. RNA was extracted and reverse transcribed into cDNA as the sequencing template. Produced via immunoSEQ multiplex PCR; TCRdb's table is partial and in-frame only. The data show about 15,000 clones, with approximately 54% seen just once and around 12% held by the top ten. General study points: Possibly because of HLA-related factors, TCR sharing was less clear across patients than in mice.

About this clone: Its antigen is undetermined. Other DNA sequences in this specimen translate into the identical CDR3.

Patients with alopecia areata provided lesional scalp punch biopsies as well as peripheral blood. The TCR was taken from a human donor with alopecia areata. This chain joins TRBV5-6 and TRBJ2-1; 16 bases line up with TRBD2. Specimen: skin. As DNA, the CDR3 is TGTGCCAGCAGCTCCGGGACTAGCGGGAGGGCATACAATGAGCAGTTCTTC. Amino acid sequence: CASSSGTSGRAYNEQFF.